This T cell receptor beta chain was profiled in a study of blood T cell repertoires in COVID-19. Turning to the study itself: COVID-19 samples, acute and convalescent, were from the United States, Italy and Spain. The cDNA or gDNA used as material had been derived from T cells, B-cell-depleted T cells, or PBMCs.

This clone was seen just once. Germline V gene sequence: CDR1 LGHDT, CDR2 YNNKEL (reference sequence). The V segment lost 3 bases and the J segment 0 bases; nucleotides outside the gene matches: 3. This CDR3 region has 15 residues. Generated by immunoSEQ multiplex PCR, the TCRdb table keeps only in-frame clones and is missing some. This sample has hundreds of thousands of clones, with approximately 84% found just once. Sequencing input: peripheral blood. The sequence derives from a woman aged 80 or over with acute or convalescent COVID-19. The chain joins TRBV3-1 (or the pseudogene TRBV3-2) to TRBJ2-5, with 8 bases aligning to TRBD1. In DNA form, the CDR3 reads TGTGCCAGCAGCCAGCAACAGGGGGACCAAGAGACCCAGTACTTC. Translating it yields CASSQQQGDQETQYF.